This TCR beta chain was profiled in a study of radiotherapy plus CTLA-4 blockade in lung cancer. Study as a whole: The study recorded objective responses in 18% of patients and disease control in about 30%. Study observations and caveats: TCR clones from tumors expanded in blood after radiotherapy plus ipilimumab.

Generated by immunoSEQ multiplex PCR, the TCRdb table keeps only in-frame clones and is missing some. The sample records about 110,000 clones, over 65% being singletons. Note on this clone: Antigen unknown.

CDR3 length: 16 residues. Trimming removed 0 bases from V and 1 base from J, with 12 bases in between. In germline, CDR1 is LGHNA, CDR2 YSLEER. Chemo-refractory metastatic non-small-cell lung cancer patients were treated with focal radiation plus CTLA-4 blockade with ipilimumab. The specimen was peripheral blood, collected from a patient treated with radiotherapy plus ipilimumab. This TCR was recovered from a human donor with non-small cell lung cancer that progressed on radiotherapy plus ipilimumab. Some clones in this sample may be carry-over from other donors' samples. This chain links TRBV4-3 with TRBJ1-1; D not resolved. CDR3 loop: CASSQDYTRPNTEAFF. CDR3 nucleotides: TGCGCCAGCAGCCAAGATTATACCAGACCGAACACTGAAGCTTTCTTT.